The 19 T cell receptor beta chains in this list originate from one sample, sequenced in a study of human versus mouse CDR3 diversity and MHC coevolution listed by TCRdb under 2017. Libraries were built with the immunoSEQ multiplex PCR assay. TCRdb took over this immuneACCESS table, retaining in-frame rearrangements with V and J assigned. Such tables are incomplete; in checked studies, under half of the missing clones stem from an unresolved V gene, and the remainder is unexplained. The sample has about 73,000 clones on record, 85% to 95% of them singletons. The top ten hold roughly 0.16% of the sample. Input material: naive CD4+ T cells from blood. The sample's cell subset or site label, decoded: CD45RO-negative CD62L-positive naive CD4 T cells. All receptors come from a person between 25 and 70 years old in good health.

The chain links TRBV5-1 to TRBJ2-7, with 8 bases matching TRBD1. This CDR3 is 14 amino acids long. Germline lookup yields CDR1 SGHRS and CDR2 YFSETQ. V shed 4 bases, J shed 3 bases, and the junction held 6 bases outside the gene matches. The CDR3 region is CASSKGQANYEQYF. In DNA, the CDR3 is TGCGCCAGCAGCAAGGGACAGGCGAACTACGAGCAGTACTTC.

J is TRBJ1-3 and V is TRBV27, with D possibly being TRBD1 (6 bases). The CDR3 has 15 residues. Trimming removed 6 bases from V and 0 bases from J, with 12 bases in between. CDR1 is MNHEY and CDR2 is SMNVEV in the germline V gene (reference sequence). CDR3 in DNA: TGTGCCAGCAGCCTTGACAGGCGCTCTGGAAACACCATATATTTT. Translation: CASSLDRRSGNTIYF.

This chain connects TRBV5-4 to TRBJ2-1; weak D call: TRBD2 (6 bases). Germline CDR1 and CDR2: SGHNT and YYREEE (reference sequence). Trimming shortened V by 0 bases and J by 6 bases, and 16 bases separated the two germline ends. The CDR3 is 16 residues long. The CDR3 DNA reads TGTGCCAGCAGCTTGGCCTCGGGGGTTGCTAGCAATGAGCAGTTCTTC. Translation gives CASSLASGVASNEQFF.

This clone was detected once. The chain joins TRBV15 to TRBJ2-6; D call uncertain. The germline gives CDR1 LNHNV, CDR2 YYDKDF (reference sequence). With 1 base removed from V and 1 base from J, the gap between germline ends came to 5 bases. CDR3 length equals 15 residues. The CDR3, as DNA: TGTGCCACCAGCAGAGCGGGTTCTGGGGCCAACGTCCTGACTTTC. It codes for CATSRAGSGANVLTF.

The chain combines TRBV7-9 with TRBJ1-5; possibly TRBD1 for D (5 bases). The CDR3 loop spans 15 amino acids. CDR1 is SEHNR, CDR2 FQNEAQ, per germline (reference sequence). The V gene lost 5 bases and the J gene lost 1 base, with 12 bases spanning the gap. The CDR3 reads CASSTGAGSNQPQHF. DNA of the CDR3: TGTGCCAGCAGCACCGGAGCAGGGAGCAATCAGCCCCAGCATTTT.

The CDR3 bases are TGTGCCAGCAGCGTTATTAAACAGGGGAACACTGAAGCTTTCTTT. Amino acid sequence: CASSVIKQGNTEAFF. The gene calls are TRBV27 and TRBJ1-1; TRBD1 might be the D (6 bases). V was cut by 6 bases and J by 1 base, with 15 bases left in between. The CDR3 length is 15 residues. Germline assignment: CDR1 MNHEY and CDR2 SMNVEV (reference sequence).

The V call is TRBV2, the J call TRBJ2-2, with TRBD1 as a possible D gene (5 bases). The CDR3 contains 15 residues. V was clipped by 8 bases and J by 0 bases, with 13 bases between them. The germline V gene encodes CDR1 SNHLY and CDR2 FYNNEI. This chain's CDR3 is CASSGQLSNTGELFF. The CDR3 DNA reads as TGTGCCAGCTCTGGACAACTGTCGAACACCGGGGAGCTGTTTTTT.

J is TRBJ1-4 and V is TRBV29-1; D not certain. This CDR3 has 16 amino acids. Deletions cut 6 bases from V and 0 bases from J, with 17 bases between. CDR1 is SQVTM and CDR2 is ANQGSEA in the germline V gene. CDR3 residues: CSVALFSEATNEKLFF. CDR3 bases: TGCAGCGTCGCCCTTTTTTCAGAGGCAACTAATGAAAAACTGTTTTTT. The entire variable domain, with the rest obtained from reference TRBV29-1 and TRBJ1-4, is as follows: SAVISQKPSRDICQRGTSLTIQCQVDSQVTMMFWYRQQPGQSLTLIATANQGSEATYESGFVIDKFPISRPNLTFSTLTVSNMSPEDSSIYLCSVALFSEATNEKLFFGSGTQLSVL.

The J gene is TRBJ1-4, the V gene TRBV19; 12 bases line up with TRBD1. Germline loops: CDR1 LNHDA, CDR2 SQIVND (reference sequence). V lost 6 bases, J lost 6 bases, and 14 bases stayed unmatched. CDR3 length: 18 residues. CDR3 nucleotide sequence: TGTGCCAGTAGCCATCGACGGGACAGGGGGCGCAAGGATGAAAAACTGTTTTTT. Protein sequence: CASSHRRDRGRKDEKLFF. Filled out from reference TRBV19 and TRBJ1-4, the complete variable domain reads DGGITQSPKYLFRKEGQNVTLSCEQNLNHDAMYWYRQDPGQGLRLIYYSQIVNDFQKGDIAEGYSVSREKKESFPLTVTSAQKNPTAFYLCASSHRRDRGRKDEKLFFGSGTQLSVL.

The J gene is TRBJ2-7, the V gene TRBV10-3, with TRBD1 identical over 12 bases. The ends lost 4 bases at V and 5 bases at J; junction bases unmatched: 3. Germline assignment: CDR1 ENHRY and CDR2 SYGVKD. The CDR3 consists of 14 residues. CDR3: CAISAGQGANEQYF. The CDR3, as DNA: TGTGCCATCAGTGCGGGACAGGGGGCCAACGAGCAGTACTTC.

The gene calls are TRBV7-3 and TRBJ2-2; 8 bases are shared with TRBD1. V lost 3 bases and J lost 3; bases outside the gene matches: 3. Per the germline V gene, CDR1 is SGHTA and CDR2 is FQGTGA. The CDR3 consists of 15 residues. CDR3 protein: CASSLDRAYTGELFF. DNA for the CDR3: TGTGCCAGCAGCTTGGACAGGGCCTACACCGGGGAGCTGTTTTTT.

The table lists this clone with a count of one. This rearrangement joins TRBV19 to TRBJ1-2, with TRBD1 identical over 7 bases. CDR1 is LNHDA and CDR2 is SQIVND in the germline V gene (reference sequence). CDR3 length equals 14 residues. V lost 11 bases, J lost 2 bases, and 11 bases stayed unmatched. CDR3 sequence: CAVRGTAQNYGYTF. As DNA, the CDR3 is TGTGCCGTTCGCGGGACAGCCCAAAACTATGGCTACACCTTC.

The rearrangement links TRBV23-1 to TRBJ2-7, with a weak D call TRBD1 (8 bases). TRBV23-1 is an ORF, and what it does is uncertain. Trimming pared 4 bases from V and 3 bases from J, leaving 19 bases between. The CDR3 contains 16 residues. This CDR3 is CASSPTPTGGDYEQYF. The CDR3 DNA sequence: TGCGCCAGCAGTCCGACCCCCACAGGGGGGGACTACGAGCAGTACTTC.

This clone was recorded only once. The chain joins TRBV21-1 to TRBJ2-3; the table gives TRBD2 as D, unverified against the DNA. TRBV21-1 constitutes a pseudogene. The CDR3 totals 18 residues. CDR3 bases: TGTGCCAGCAGCACCCGTCCGGGACTAGCGGGGAACACAGATACGCAGTATTTT. Translation gives CASSTRPGLAGNTDTQYF.

The genes are TRBV11-2 and TRBJ2-2; D remains unclear. Germline V gene data show CDR1 as SGHAT and CDR2 as FQNNGV. Trimming took off 0 bases at V and 4 bases at J, with 6 bases between the two ends. CDR3 size: 14 residues. The CDR3 region has the DNA TGTGCCAGCAGCTTAGAACGGGTCACCGGGGAGCTGTTTTTT. Translation: CASSLERVTGELFF.

This clone was counted a single time. V is TRBV5-4 and J is TRBJ2-5; 10 nucleotides align to TRBD2. The closer fit of TRBJ2-7 to the DNA end suggests the J call may be wrong. CDR3 length equals 15 residues. Per germline, CDR1 SGHNT and CDR2 YYREEE (reference sequence). The CDR3 here is CASSLSGGALNEQYF. For the CDR3, the DNA is TGTGCCAGCAGCCTGAGCGGGGGGGCCCTCAACGAGCAGTACTTC.

This chain uses TRBV5-1 with TRBJ2-2; weak D call: TRBD2 (6 bases). Germline values: CDR1 SGHRS, CDR2 YFSETQ. The CDR3 is 13 amino acids. V was shortened by 3 bases and J by 6 bases, with 9 bases between the two germline ends. The CDR3 reads CASSWGGAGELFF. CDR3 sequence (DNA): TGCGCCAGCAGCTGGGGCGGGGCCGGGGAGCTGTTTTTT.

V is TRBV18 and J is TRBJ2-5; unclear D gene. The CDR3 has 13 amino acids. The germline gives CDR1 KGHSH, CDR2 LQKENI. Trimming removed 6 bases from V and 2 bases from J, with 10 bases in between. CDR3 bases: TGTGCCAGCTCGCCGATCGCGCAAGAGACCCAGTACTTC. This translates into CASSPIAQETQYF.

The V call is TRBV11-1, the J call TRBJ2-5, with 11 nucleotides matching TRBD2. The CDR3 length is 16 residues. V lost 4 bases to trimming and J lost 3 bases; unmatched junction nucleotides: 7. CDR1 and CDR2 (germline): SGHAT, FQDESV (reference sequence). The CDR3 protein is CASSYWASGRKETQYF. CDR3 sequence (DNA): TGTGCCAGCAGCTATTGGGCTAGCGGGAGGAAAGAGACCCAGTACTTC.